The clone carrying this T cell receptor (beta chain) came up a few times. Its antigen is unknown. This entry is derived from a study of CD8 T cells in ankylosing spondylitis. TCRdb analysed the 5' RACE reads with MiXCR anew, one entry per CDR3 protein. The repertoire consists of hundreds of thousands of distinct CDR3 sequences, with roughly a sixth occurring once and the leading ten covering 1%. CDR1 LGHNA and CDR2 YNFKEQ come from the germline V gene. Trimming removed 4 bases at V and 5 bases at J, with 32 bases between. This CDR3 is built from 20 residues. Findings of the study overall: The authors reported significant enrichment of disease-linked clones in matched ankylosing spondylitis synovial fluid. Blood from ankylosing spondylitis patients appeared to carry a characteristic roughly 8-variant TCR beta motif.

Sequencing input: blood, either unsorted or a sorted T cell fraction (not recorded which). This clonotype was sampled from a male donor with ankylosing spondylitis. The V gene is TRBV4-2, the J gene TRBJ1-1, with D perhaps matching TRBD1 (5 bases). Here the CDR3 reads CASSRHSGDSLREVLTEAFF. The DNA of the CDR3 is TGTGCCAGCAGCCGCCATTCGGGAGACAGTTTAAGGGAGGTTCTAACTGAAGCTTTCTTT.